Shown below are 6 T cell receptor beta chains from a single sample sequenced in a study of metastatic and nonmetastatic thyroid tumors. TCRdb called clones again from the PCR reads with MiXCR. The table lists around 32,000 clones, around 7% of them singletons, with roughly two fifths in the top ten. Prior to thyroid surgery, none of the patients had received any treatment. The sequencing sample was made of blood. These receptors originate from a female donor with papillary thyroid cancer or a benign thyroid nodule (not recorded which). Some clones in this sample may be carry-over from other donors' samples.

This clone was seen at least ten times. The J gene is TRBJ2-7, the V gene TRBV6-1; D unclear. V was shortened by 1 base and J by 3 bases, with 13 bases between the two germline ends. Germline V CDR1 and CDR2: MNHNS, SASEGT. There are 15 residues in the CDR3. The CDR3 DNA sequence: TGTGCCAGCAGTGAAGAGGACCGAAACAACTACGAGCAGTACTTC. Encoded protein: CASSEEDRNNYEQYF.

This clone showed up just a few times. The rearrangement links TRBV6-1 to TRBJ1-2, with 8 bases identical to TRBD1. CDR1 is MNHNS and CDR2 is SASEGT in the germline V gene. The CDR3 is made up of 13 amino acids. V lost 7 bases, J lost 3 bases, and 4 bases stayed unmatched. The CDR3 loop reads CASMDRADYGYTF. In DNA, the CDR3 is TGTGCCAGCATGGACAGGGCGGACTATGGCTACACCTTC.

This clone was counted ten times or more. This rearrangement joins TRBV20-1 to TRBJ2-7, with D unclear. This CDR3 comprises 13 residues. V dropped 1 base and J dropped 4 bases, with 11 bases sitting between them. Germline V lookup: CDR1 DFQATT, CDR2 SNEGSKA (reference sequence). The CDR3 reads CSARADFLYEQYF. The CDR3, as DNA: TGCAGTGCTAGAGCTGACTTCTTATACGAGCAGTACTTC.

In its sample, this clone was seen a few times. The genes are TRBV19 and TRBJ2-5, with D unclear. This CDR3 region has 16 residues. Looked up from germline, CDR1 is LNHDA and CDR2 is SQIVND (reference sequence). V shed 6 bases and J shed 9 bases, with 26 bases lying between them. The CDR3 region has the DNA TGTGCCAGTAGCGACCCCCGTGGCCCTTTTGGGGTGGCCCAGTACTTC. Encoded protein: CASSDPRGPFGVAQYF.

In regard to this clone: The conserved phenylalanine or tryptophan normally closing the CDR3 is absent here, so this likely arose from a read error. J is TRBJ1-2 and V is TRBV7-7, with 7 nucleotides matching TRBD1. Per the germline V gene, CDR1 is SSHAT and CDR2 is FNYEAQ (reference sequence). There are 16 residues in the CDR3. This chain's CDR3 is CASSPRSGTETYGYTS. The CDR3 DNA is TGTGCTAGCAGCCCCCGCTCCGGGACAGAGACATATGGCTACACCTCC.

This clone was recorded many times. The chain is built from TRBV6-1 and TRBJ1-3; 10 bases agree with TRBD1. Germline trimming cut 5 bases from V and 1 base from J; bases unmatched to any gene: 2. CDR1 is MNHNS, CDR2 SASEGT, per germline. This CDR3 contains 15 residues. The CDR3 DNA follows: TGTGCCAGCAGTAAGGACAGGGGGTCTGGAAACACCATATATTTT. Amino acid sequence: CASSKDRGSGNTIYF.